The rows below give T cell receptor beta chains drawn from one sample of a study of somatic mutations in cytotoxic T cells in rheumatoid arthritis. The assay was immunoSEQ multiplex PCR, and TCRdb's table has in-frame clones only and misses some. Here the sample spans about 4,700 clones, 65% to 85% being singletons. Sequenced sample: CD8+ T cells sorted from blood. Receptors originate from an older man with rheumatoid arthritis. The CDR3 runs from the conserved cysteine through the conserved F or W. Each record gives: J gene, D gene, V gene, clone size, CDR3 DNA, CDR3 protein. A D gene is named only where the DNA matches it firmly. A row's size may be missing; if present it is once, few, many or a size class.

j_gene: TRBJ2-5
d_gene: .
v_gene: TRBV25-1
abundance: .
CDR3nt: TGTGCCAGCACGCAAGAGACCCAGTACTTC
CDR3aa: CASTQETQYF

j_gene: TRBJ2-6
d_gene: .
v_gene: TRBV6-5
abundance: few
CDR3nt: TGTGCCAGCAGTCAGGGATCCGGGGCCAACGTCCTGACTTTC
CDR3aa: CASSQGSGANVLTF

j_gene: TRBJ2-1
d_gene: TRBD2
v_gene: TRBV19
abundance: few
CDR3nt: TGTGCCAGTAGGGTCACTAGCGGGAGTTACAATGAGCAGTTCTTC
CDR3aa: CASRVTSGSYNEQFF

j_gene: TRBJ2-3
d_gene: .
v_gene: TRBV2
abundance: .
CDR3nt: TGTGCCAGCAGTGACTTCTACTCCACAGATACGCAGTATTTT
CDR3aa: CASSDFYSTDTQYF

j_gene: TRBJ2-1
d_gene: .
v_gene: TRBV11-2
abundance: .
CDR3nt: TGTGCCAGCAGCTTAGTTGGAGGGGAGCAGTTCTTC
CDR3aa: CASSLVGGEQFF

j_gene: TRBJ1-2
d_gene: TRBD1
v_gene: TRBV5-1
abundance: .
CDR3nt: TGCGCCAGCACCCTGGGGACAGGGCCCTATGGCTACACCTTC
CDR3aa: CASTLGTGPYGYTF

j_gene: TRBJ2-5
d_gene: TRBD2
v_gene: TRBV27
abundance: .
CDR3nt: TGTGCCAGCAGTTTAGGACTAGTCGAGACCCAGTACTTC
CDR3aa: CASSLGLVETQYF

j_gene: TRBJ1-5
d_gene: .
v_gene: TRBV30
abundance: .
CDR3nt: TGTGCCTGGAGTGTAGCCCCTATGATGGCCCAGCATTTT
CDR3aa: CAWSVAPMMAQHF

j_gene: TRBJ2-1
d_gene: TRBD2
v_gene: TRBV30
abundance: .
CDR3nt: TGTGCCTGGAGTGTCCTCGCGGGAGCCTACAATGAGCAGTTCTTC
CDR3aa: CAWSVLAGAYNEQFF

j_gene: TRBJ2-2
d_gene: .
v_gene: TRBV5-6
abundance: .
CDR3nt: TGTGCCAGCAGCTTGGCTGGGCCCGGGGAGCTGTTTTTT
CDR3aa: CASSLAGPGELFF

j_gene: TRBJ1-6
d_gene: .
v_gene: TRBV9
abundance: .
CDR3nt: TGTGCCAGCAGCGGACCCGTCGGGACAAGTAATTCACCCCTCCACTTT
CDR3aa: CASSGPVGTSNSPLHF

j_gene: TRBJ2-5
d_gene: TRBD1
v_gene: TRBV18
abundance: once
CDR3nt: TGTGCCAGCTCACCAAGGGACAGGGGGCAAGAGACCCAGTACTTC
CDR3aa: CASSPRDRGQETQYF

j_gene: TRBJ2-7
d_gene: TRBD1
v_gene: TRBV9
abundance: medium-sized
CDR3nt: TGTGCCAGCAGCGAGGGACAGGCATTAGGGGGGAGCGAGCAGTACTTC
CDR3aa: CASSEGQALGGSEQYF

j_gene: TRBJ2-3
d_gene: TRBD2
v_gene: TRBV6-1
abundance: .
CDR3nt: TGTGCCAGCAGTGAAGCGCCGCTAGCGGGAGGGCCGGGCAGCACAGATACGCAGTATTTT
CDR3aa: CASSEAPLAGGPGSTDTQYF

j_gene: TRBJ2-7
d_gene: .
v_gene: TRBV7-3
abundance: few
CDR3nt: TGTGCCAGCAGCTTGGGTGACTACTACGAGCAGTACTTC
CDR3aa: CASSLGDYYEQYF

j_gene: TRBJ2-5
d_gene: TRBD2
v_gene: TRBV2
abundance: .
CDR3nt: TGTGCCAGCGATTGGACGGGGAGGGCCCTTCAAGAGACCCAGTACTTC
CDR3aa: CASDWTGRALQETQYF

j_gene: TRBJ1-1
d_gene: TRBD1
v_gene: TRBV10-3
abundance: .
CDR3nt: TGTGCCATCAGGGAGACAGGGAGGGAGAACACTGAAGCTTTCTTT
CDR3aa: CAIRETGRENTEAFF

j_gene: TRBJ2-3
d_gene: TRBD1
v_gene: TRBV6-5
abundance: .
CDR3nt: TGTGCCAGCAGTTATTCCCGACAGGGGGGAGATACGCAGTATTTT
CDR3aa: CASSYSRQGGDTQYF

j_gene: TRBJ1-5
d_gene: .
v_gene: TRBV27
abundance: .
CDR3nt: TGTGCCAGCAGTTACGCGGGGCCGGGCAATCAGCCCCAGCATTTT
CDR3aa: CASSYAGPGNQPQHF

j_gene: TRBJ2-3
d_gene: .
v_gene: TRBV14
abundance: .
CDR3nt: TGTGCCAGCAGCTCTGGACTTCGGGATACGCAGTATTTT
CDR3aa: CASSSGLRDTQYF

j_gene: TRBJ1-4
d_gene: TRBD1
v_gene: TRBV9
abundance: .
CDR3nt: TGTGCCAGCAGCCCACAGGGGGCGCCGGCTGAAAAACTGTTTTTT
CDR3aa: CASSPQGAPAEKLFF

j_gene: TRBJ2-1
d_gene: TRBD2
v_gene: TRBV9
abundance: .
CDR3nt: TGTGCCAGCAGCGTACTCACGGGGGGGCGCTACAATGAGCAGTTCTTC
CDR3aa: CASSVLTGGRYNEQFF

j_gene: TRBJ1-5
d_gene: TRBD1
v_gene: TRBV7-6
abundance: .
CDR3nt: TGTGCCAGCAGCTTAGGGTCAGGGGGCGCTCAGCCCCAGCATTTT
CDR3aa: CASSLGSGGAQPQHF

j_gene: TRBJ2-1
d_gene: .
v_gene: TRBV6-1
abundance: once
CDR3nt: TGTGCCAGCAGTACTAGTGGGCCCGCCGATGAGCAGTTCTTC
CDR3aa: CASSTSGPADEQFF

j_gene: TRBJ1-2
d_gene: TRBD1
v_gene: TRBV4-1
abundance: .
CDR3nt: TGCGCCAGCAGCCATCCTAGCGGGCAGGGGGATGGCTACACCTTC
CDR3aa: CASSHPSGQGDGYTF

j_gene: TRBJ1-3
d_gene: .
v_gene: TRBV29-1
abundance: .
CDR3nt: TGCAGCGTCCGACAGAACTCTGGAAACACCATATATTTT
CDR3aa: CSVRQNSGNTIYF

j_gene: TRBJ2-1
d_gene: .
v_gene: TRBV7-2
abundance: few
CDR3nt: TGTGCCAGCAGCTTACACTCGGGGACCTACAATGAGCAGTTCTTC
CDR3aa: CASSLHSGTYNEQFF

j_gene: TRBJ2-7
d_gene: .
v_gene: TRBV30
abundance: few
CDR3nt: TGTGCCTGGATGGGGGCGTCCTACGAGCAGTACTTC
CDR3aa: CAWMGASYEQYF

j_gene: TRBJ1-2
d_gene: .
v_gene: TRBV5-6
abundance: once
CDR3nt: TGTGCCAGCAGCGTACAGGGAGTCCCTAACTATGGCTACACCTTC
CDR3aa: CASSVQGVPNYGYTF